The rows below give T cell receptor beta chains drawn from one sample of a study of cytomegalovirus exposure and HLA in healthy donors. Only in-frame clones appear in the TCRdb table, and some are missing; sequencing was by immunoSEQ multiplex PCR. The table records about 93,000 clones, roughly 72% of them present only once. Sequencing was carried out using PBMCs. These receptor sequences come from a man under 40 in good health and CMV-seronegative. CDR3s include the opening cysteine and the closing phenylalanine or tryptophan. Fields, in order: D gene, J gene, V gene, clone size, CDR3 DNA, CDR3 protein. A D gene is named only where the DNA matches it firmly. A clone size is listed for some rows: how often the clone was seen (once, few, many), or a class if it is expanded.

d_call: TRBD1; j_call: TRBJ1-6; v_call: TRBV29-1; clone_size: -; cdr3_nt: TGCAGCCTCGGACAGGGGGCGGTTGAGGAGTATAATTCACCCCTCCACTTT; cdr3_aa: CSLGQGAVEEYNSPLHF
d_call: TRBD2; j_call: TRBJ2-2; v_call: TRBV15; clone_size: -; cdr3_nt: TGTGCCACCAGCAGAGGCGGGGGTAGTACCGGGGAGCTGTTTTTT; cdr3_aa: CATSRGGGSTGELFF
d_call: -; j_call: TRBJ2-1; v_call: TRBV14; clone_size: -; cdr3_nt: TGTGCCAGCAGCCACGAGGGCTCCTACAATGAGCAGTTCTTC; cdr3_aa: CASSHEGSYNEQFF
d_call: TRBD2; j_call: TRBJ2-7; v_call: TRBV19; clone_size: -; cdr3_nt: TGTGCCAGTAGCAGGCTCTCAGCCACCGGGACTAGCCGCCCCACAGCCTACGAGCAGTACTTC; cdr3_aa: CASSRLSATGTSRPTAYEQYF
d_call: -; j_call: TRBJ1-5; v_call: TRBV10-2; clone_size: -; cdr3_nt: TGCGCCAGCAGTGAGCCGCGACAGGCTACAGGCCCATATAGCAATCAGCCCCAGCATTTT; cdr3_aa: CASSEPRQATGPYSNQPQHF
d_call: -; j_call: TRBJ1-2; v_call: TRBV6-4; clone_size: -; cdr3_nt: TGTGCCAGCAGTGACGGGACAAATAACTATGGCTACACCTTC; cdr3_aa: CASSDGTNNYGYTF
d_call: TRBD1; j_call: TRBJ1-1; v_call: TRBV11-1; clone_size: -; cdr3_nt: TGTGCCACCCGGGACAGGACCACTGAAGCTTTCTTT; cdr3_aa: CATRDRTTEAFF
d_call: -; j_call: TRBJ1-5; v_call: TRBV5-1; clone_size: few; cdr3_nt: TGCGCCAGCAGCTTGGCAAGCAATCAGCCCCAGCATTTT; cdr3_aa: CASSLASNQPQHF
d_call: -; j_call: TRBJ1-1; v_call: TRBV9; clone_size: -; cdr3_nt: TGTGCCAGCAGCGCCGCCAAAGCCGGCACTGAAGCTTTCTTT; cdr3_aa: CASSAAKAGTEAFF
d_call: -; j_call: TRBJ2-4; v_call: TRBV4-1; clone_size: -; cdr3_nt: TGCGCCAGCAGCCTCCTCGCCCGGGTCCCCCGGAACATTCAGTACTTC; cdr3_aa: CASSLLARVPRNIQYF
d_call: -; j_call: TRBJ1-2; v_call: TRBV13; clone_size: -; cdr3_nt: TGTGCCAGCAGCTTAGTTGGGGGGGCCCTCCCTAACTATGGCTACACCTTC; cdr3_aa: CASSLVGGALPNYGYTF
d_call: -; j_call: TRBJ2-1; v_call: TRBV25-1; clone_size: -; cdr3_nt: TGTGCCAGTAGCACGTCAGGGATGGATGAGCAGTTCTTC; cdr3_aa: CASSTSGMDEQFF
d_call: TRBD1; j_call: TRBJ1-1; v_call: TRBV7-6; clone_size: once; cdr3_nt: TGTGCCAGCAGCCCTAACAGGGGCCCGAACACTGAAGCTTTCTTT; cdr3_aa: CASSPNRGPNTEAFF
d_call: -; j_call: TRBJ1-1; v_call: TRBV6-5; clone_size: few; cdr3_nt: TGTGCCAGCAGTTACTCGTCCAGGGAAGGCACTGAAGCTTTCTTT; cdr3_aa: CASSYSSREGTEAFF
d_call: -; j_call: TRBJ2-7; v_call: TRBV7-9; clone_size: -; cdr3_nt: TGTGCCAGCAGGCTACAGGGAGACGAGCAGTACTTC; cdr3_aa: CASRLQGDEQYF
d_call: -; j_call: TRBJ1-1; v_call: TRBV7-2; clone_size: -; cdr3_nt: TGTGCCAGCAGCTTAGATGGACTATCCTACACTGAAGCTTTCTTT; cdr3_aa: CASSLDGLSYTEAFF